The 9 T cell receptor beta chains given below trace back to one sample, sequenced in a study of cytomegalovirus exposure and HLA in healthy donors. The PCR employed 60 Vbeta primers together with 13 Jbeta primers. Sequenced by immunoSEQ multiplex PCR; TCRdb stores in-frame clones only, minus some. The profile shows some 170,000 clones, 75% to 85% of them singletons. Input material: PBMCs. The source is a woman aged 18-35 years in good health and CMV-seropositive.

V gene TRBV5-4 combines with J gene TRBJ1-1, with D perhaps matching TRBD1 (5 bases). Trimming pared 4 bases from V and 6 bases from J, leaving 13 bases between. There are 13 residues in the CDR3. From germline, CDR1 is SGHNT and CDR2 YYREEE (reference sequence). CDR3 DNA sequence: TGTGCCAGCAGCCAGGACATTGGCGCTGAAGCTTTCTTT. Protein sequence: CASSQDIGAEAFF.

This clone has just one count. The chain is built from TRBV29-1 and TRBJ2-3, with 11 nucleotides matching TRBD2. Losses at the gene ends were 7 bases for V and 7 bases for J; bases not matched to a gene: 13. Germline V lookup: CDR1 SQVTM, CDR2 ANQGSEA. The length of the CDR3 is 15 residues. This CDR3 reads CSANPGGTSGNTQYF. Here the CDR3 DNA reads TGCAGCGCCAACCCCGGAGGGACTAGCGGAAATACGCAGTATTTT.

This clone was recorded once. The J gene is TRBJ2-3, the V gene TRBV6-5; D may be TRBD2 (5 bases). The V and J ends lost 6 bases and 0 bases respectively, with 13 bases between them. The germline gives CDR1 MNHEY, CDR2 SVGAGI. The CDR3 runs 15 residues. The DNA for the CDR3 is TGTGCCAGCAGACCAGAGGGCCTTAGCACAGATACGCAGTATTTT. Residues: CASRPEGLSTDTQYF.

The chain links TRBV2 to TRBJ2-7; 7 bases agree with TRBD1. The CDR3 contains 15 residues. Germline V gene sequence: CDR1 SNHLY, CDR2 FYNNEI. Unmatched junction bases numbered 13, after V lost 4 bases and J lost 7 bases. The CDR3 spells CASSALRQQGLEQYF. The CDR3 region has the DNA TGTGCCAGCAGTGCCCTGCGTCAACAGGGGCTGGAGCAGTACTTC.

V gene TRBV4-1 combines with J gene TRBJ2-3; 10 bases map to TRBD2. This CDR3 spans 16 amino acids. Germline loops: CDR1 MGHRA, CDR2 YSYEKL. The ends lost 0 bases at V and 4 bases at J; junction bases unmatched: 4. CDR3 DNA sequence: TGCGCCAGCAGCCAAGATGGTCTAGCGGGGGCAGATACGCAGTATTTT. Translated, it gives CASSQDGLAGADTQYF.

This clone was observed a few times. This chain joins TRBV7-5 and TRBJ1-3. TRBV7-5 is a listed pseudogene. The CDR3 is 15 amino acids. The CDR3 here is CARSPSREVGNTIYF. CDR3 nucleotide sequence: TGTGCCAGAAGCCCCTCGCGAGAAGTTGGAAACACCATATATTTT.

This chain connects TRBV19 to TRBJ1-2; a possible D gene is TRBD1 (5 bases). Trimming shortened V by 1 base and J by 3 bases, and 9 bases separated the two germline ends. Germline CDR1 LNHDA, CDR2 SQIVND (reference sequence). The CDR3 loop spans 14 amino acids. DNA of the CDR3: TGTGCCAGTAGTATAGCGGGGGATGACTATGGCTACACCTTC. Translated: CASSIAGDDYGYTF. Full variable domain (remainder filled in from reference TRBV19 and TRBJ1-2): DGGITQSPKYLFRKEGQNVTLSCEQNLNHDAMYWYRQDPGQGLRLIYYSQIVNDFQKGDIAEGYSVSREKKESFPLTVTSAQKNPTAFYLCASSIAGDDYGYTFGSGTRLTVV.

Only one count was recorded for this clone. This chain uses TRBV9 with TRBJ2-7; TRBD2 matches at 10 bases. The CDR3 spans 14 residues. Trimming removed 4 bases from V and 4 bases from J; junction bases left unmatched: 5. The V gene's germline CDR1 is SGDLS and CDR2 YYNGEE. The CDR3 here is CASSPSGGVYEQYF. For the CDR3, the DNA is TGTGCCAGCAGCCCAAGCGGGGGGGTGTACGAGCAGTACTTC.

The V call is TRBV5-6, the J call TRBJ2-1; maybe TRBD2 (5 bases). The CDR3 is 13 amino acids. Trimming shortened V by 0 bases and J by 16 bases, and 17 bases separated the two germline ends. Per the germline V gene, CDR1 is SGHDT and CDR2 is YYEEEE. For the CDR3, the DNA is TGTGCCAGCAGCTTGGCGGGGTACCAAGGGCCTTTCTTC. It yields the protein CASSLAGYQGPFF.